The rows below give T cell receptor beta chains drawn from one sample of a study of OX40 agonist ivuxolimab in advanced cancers. The table came from immunoSEQ multiplex PCR; TCRdb's copy has only in-frame clones and leaves some out. Found here are tens of thousands of clones, around 85% of them singletons; the top ten hold approximately 0.22%. The sample here was CD4+ or CD8+ T cells sorted from blood, taken in a trial of the OX40 agonist ivuxolimab. The origin of the receptors is an adult with an advanced solid tumor such as melanoma, head and neck, liver or kidney cancer. Both conserved end residues are part of each CDR3. D genes are given only for firm matches. Rows may omit the clone size; those that give it use once, few, many or a size class.

d_gene: TRBD2
abundance: .
j_gene: TRBJ2-3
v_gene: TRBV7-3
CDR3aa: CASSPRLALTDTQYF
CDR3nt: TGTGCCAGCAGCCCACGACTAGCACTCACAGATACGCAGTATTTT

d_gene: .
abundance: .
j_gene: TRBJ2-3
v_gene: TRBV7-2
CDR3aa: CASSLEGGWSTDTQYF
CDR3nt: TGTGCCAGCAGCTTAGAAGGCGGGTGGAGCACAGATACGCAGTATTTT

d_gene: .
abundance: .
j_gene: TRBJ1-5
v_gene: TRBV9
CDR3aa: CASSVDVYNQPQHF
CDR3nt: TGTGCCAGCAGCGTAGATGTGTACAATCAGCCCCAGCATTTT

d_gene: .
abundance: .
j_gene: TRBJ1-1
v_gene: TRBV5-1
CDR3aa: CASSLAGGNTEAFF
CDR3nt: TGCGCCAGCAGCTTGGCTGGGGGTAATACTGAAGCTTTCTTT

d_gene: TRBD1
abundance: .
j_gene: TRBJ1-1
v_gene: TRBV27
CDR3aa: CASSRDRGGTEAFF
CDR3nt: TGTGCCAGCAGTAGGGACAGGGGGGGCACTGAAGCTTTCTTT

d_gene: .
abundance: .
j_gene: TRBJ2-3
v_gene: TRBV5-1
CDR3aa: CASSLRADPDTQYF
CDR3nt: TGCGCCAGCAGTCTGAGGGCTGACCCCGATACGCAGTATTTT

d_gene: TRBD1
abundance: .
j_gene: TRBJ1-3
v_gene: TRBV7-2
CDR3aa: CASSAQTGTTGNTIYF
CDR3nt: TGTGCCAGCAGCGCCCAGACAGGGACTACTGGAAACACCATATATTTT

d_gene: TRBD2
abundance: .
j_gene: TRBJ2-2
v_gene: TRBV11-3
CDR3aa: CASRLSSGTDTGELFF
CDR3nt: TGTGCCAGCAGACTATCTAGCGGGACGGACACCGGGGAGCTGTTTTTT

d_gene: TRBD1
abundance: .
j_gene: TRBJ1-6
v_gene: TRBV18
CDR3aa: CASSPLGQTLNSPLHF
CDR3nt: TGTGCCAGCTCACCACTGGGACAGACGCTTAATTCACCCCTCCACTTT

d_gene: .
abundance: .
j_gene: TRBJ1-4
v_gene: TRBV18
CDR3aa: CASSPGTDLNEKLFF
CDR3nt: TGTGCCAGCTCCCCTGGGACCGACCTGAATGAAAAACTGTTTTTT

d_gene: .
abundance: .
j_gene: TRBJ1-6
v_gene: TRBV28
CDR3aa: CASSQQGRDNSPLHF
CDR3nt: TGTGCCAGCAGTCAACAGGGTAGGGATAATTCACCCCTCCACTTT

d_gene: .
abundance: .
j_gene: TRBJ2-2
v_gene: TRBV2
CDR3aa: CASRRDSPTGELFF
CDR3nt: TGTGCCAGCAGGCGAGACAGCCCAACCGGGGAGCTGTTTTTT

d_gene: .
abundance: .
j_gene: TRBJ2-3
v_gene: TRBV10-3
CDR3aa: CAISEAGKGTDTQYF
CDR3nt: TGTGCCATCAGTGAGGCGGGGAAGGGGACCGATACGCAGTATTTT

d_gene: TRBD1
abundance: .
j_gene: TRBJ2-2
v_gene: TRBV2
CDR3aa: CASRTGEAGELFF
CDR3nt: TGTGCCAGCAGGACAGGGGAGGCCGGGGAGCTGTTTTTT

d_gene: .
abundance: .
j_gene: TRBJ2-1
v_gene: TRBV5-1
CDR3aa: CASSVTQSSYNEQFF
CDR3nt: TGCGCCAGCAGCGTGACTCAGAGCTCCTACAATGAGCAGTTCTTC

d_gene: .
abundance: .
j_gene: TRBJ1-6
v_gene: TRBV18
CDR3aa: CASSQSGMDANSPLHF
CDR3nt: TGTGCCAGCTCCCAAAGCGGGATGGACGCTAATTCACCCCTCCACTTT

d_gene: .
abundance: .
j_gene: TRBJ2-7
v_gene: TRBV28
CDR3aa: CASRYTGSTYEQYF
CDR3nt: TGTGCCAGCAGATATACAGGGAGTACCTACGAGCAGTACTTC

d_gene: .
abundance: .
j_gene: TRBJ2-1
v_gene: TRBV4-3
CDR3aa: CASSQPGLSYNEQFF
CDR3nt: TGCGCCAGCAGCCAACCGGGACTCTCCTACAATGAGCAGTTCTTC

d_gene: .
abundance: .
j_gene: TRBJ2-2
v_gene: TRBV7-2
CDR3aa: CASSSTPIGELFF
CDR3nt: TGTGCCAGCAGCTCAACGCCCATCGGGGAGCTGTTTTTT

d_gene: .
abundance: once
j_gene: TRBJ2-1
v_gene: TRBV5-1
CDR3aa: CASSSIPAEGGEQFF
CDR3nt: TGCGCCAGCAGCTCTATCCCGGCGGAGGGTGGTGAGCAGTTCTTC

d_gene: .
abundance: .
j_gene: TRBJ1-3
v_gene: TRBV5-4
CDR3aa: CASSLSRASGNTIYF
CDR3nt: TGTGCCAGCAGCTTGTCTAGGGCTTCTGGAAACACCATATATTTT

d_gene: .
abundance: .
j_gene: TRBJ2-3
v_gene: TRBV4-1
CDR3aa: CASSQIDILSTDTQYF
CDR3nt: TGCGCCAGCAGCCAAATCGACATTTTAAGCACAGATACGCAGTATTTT

d_gene: .
abundance: .
j_gene: TRBJ1-2
v_gene: TRBV19
CDR3aa: CASRSHYGYTF
CDR3nt: TGTGCCAGTAGATCCCACTATGGCTACACCTTC

d_gene: .
abundance: .
j_gene: TRBJ2-3
v_gene: TRBV15
CDR3aa: CATSRDPDDTQYF
CDR3nt: TGTGCCACCAGCAGAGATCCAGACGATACGCAGTATTTT

d_gene: TRBD1
abundance: once
j_gene: TRBJ2-1
v_gene: TRBV10-3
CDR3aa: CAISGNRDRGSALDNEQFF
CDR3nt: TGTGCCATCAGTGGGAACCGGGACAGGGGTTCCGCCTTGGACAATGAGCAGTTCTTC